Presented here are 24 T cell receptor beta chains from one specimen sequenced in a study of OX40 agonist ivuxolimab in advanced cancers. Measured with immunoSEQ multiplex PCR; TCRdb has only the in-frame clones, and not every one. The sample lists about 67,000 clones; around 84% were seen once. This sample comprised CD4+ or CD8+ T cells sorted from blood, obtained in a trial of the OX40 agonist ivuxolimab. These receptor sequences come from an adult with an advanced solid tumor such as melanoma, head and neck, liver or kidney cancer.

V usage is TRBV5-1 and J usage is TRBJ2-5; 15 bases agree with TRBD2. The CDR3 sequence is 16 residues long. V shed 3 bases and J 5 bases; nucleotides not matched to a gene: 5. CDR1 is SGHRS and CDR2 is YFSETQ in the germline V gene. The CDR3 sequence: CASSSGTSGRRETQYF. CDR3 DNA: TGCGCCAGCAGCTCCGGGACTAGCGGGAGGAGGGAGACCCAGTACTTC.

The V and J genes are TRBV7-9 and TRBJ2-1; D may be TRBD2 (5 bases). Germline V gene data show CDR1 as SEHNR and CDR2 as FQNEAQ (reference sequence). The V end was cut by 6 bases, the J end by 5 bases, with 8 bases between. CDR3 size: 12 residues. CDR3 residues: CASSPSNNEQFF. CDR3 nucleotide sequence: TGTGCCAGCAGTCCTAGCAACAATGAGCAGTTCTTC.

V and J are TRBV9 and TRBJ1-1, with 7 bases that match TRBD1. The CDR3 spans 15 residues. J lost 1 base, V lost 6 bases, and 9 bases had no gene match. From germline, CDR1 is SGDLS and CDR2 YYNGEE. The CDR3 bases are TGTGCCAGCAACCCAGGGGGTGACTGGAACACTGAAGCTTTCTTT. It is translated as CASNPGGDWNTEAFF. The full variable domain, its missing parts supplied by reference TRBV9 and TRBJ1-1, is DSGVTQTPKHLITATGQRVTLRCSPRSGDLSVYWYQQSLDQGLQFLIQYYNGEERAKGNILERFSAQQFPDLHSELNLSSLELGDSALYFCASNPGGDWNTEAFFGQGTRLTVV.

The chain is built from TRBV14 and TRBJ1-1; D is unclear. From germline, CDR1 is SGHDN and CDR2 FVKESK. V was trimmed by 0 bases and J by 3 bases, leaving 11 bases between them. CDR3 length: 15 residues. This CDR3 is CASSQELGRYTEAFF. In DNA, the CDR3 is TGTGCCAGCAGCCAAGAACTCGGACGGTACACTGAAGCTTTCTTT.

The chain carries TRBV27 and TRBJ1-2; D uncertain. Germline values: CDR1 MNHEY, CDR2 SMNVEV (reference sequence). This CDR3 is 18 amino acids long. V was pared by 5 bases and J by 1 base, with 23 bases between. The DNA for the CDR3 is TGTGCCAGCAGTCCTAGAATAGTGGCCGCCTATTTTAACTATGGCTACACCTTC. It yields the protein CASSPRIVAAYFNYGYTF.

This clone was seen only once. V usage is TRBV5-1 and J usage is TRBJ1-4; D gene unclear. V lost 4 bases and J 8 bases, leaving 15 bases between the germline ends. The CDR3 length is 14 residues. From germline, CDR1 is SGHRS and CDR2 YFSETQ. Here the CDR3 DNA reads TGCGCCAGCAGCAAAAACCGGCCGGGGGAAAAACTGTTTTTT. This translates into CASSKNRPGEKLFF.

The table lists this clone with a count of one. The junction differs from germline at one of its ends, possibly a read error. DNA of the CDR3: TGTGCCTGGAGTGCGGGGGCGAATACCGGGGAGCTGTTTTTT. Translating gives CAWSAGANTGELFF. The gene calls are TRBV30 and TRBJ2-2; D may be TRBD1 or TRBD2 (6 bases each). Per the germline V gene, CDR1 is GTSNPN and CDR2 is SVGIG (reference sequence). CDR3 size: 14 residues.

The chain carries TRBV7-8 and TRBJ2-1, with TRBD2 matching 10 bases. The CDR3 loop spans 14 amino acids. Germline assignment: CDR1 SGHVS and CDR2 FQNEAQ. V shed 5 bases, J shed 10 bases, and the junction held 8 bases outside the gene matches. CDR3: CASSPPGLATEQFF. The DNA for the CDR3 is TGTGCCAGCAGCCCACCGGGACTAGCGACCGAGCAGTTCTTC.

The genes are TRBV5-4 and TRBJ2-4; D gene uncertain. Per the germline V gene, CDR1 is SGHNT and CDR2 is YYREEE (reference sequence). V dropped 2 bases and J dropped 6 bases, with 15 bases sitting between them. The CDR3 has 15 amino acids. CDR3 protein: CASSFDPLGVNIQYF. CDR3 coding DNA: TGTGCCAGCAGCTTCGACCCCCTTGGGGTAAACATTCAGTACTTC.

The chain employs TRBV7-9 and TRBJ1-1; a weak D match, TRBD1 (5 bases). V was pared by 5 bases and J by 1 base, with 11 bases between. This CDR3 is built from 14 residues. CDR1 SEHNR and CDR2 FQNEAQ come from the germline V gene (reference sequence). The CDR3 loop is CASSPRAQNTEAFF. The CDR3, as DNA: TGTGCCAGCAGCCCCAGGGCCCAGAACACTGAAGCTTTCTTT.

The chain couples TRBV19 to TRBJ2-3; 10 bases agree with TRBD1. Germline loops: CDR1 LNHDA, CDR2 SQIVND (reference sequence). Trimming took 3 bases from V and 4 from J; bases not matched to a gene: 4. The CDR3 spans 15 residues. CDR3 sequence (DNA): TGTGCCAGTAGTATTCGGGGACAGGGGCCAGATACGCAGTATTTT. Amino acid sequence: CASSIRGQGPDTQYF.

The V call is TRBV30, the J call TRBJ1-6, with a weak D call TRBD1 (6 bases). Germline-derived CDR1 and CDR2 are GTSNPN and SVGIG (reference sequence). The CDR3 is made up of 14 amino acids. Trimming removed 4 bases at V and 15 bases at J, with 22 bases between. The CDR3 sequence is CAWTADSRSGGLHF. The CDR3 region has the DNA TGTGCCTGGACAGCGGACAGCCGGTCCGGCGGCCTCCACTTT.

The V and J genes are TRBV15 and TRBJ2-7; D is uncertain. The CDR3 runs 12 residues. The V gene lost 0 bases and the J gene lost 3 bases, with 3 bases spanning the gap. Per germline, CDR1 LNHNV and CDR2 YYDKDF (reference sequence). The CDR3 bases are TGTGCCACCAGCAGAGATGGCTACGAGCAGTACTTC. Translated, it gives CATSRDGYEQYF.

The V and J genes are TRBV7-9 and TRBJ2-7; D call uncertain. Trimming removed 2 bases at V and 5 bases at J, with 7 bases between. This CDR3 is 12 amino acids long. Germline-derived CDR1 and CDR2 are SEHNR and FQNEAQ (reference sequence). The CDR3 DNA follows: TGTGCCAGCAGCTTAAACTCTGACGAGCAGTACTTC. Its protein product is CASSLNSDEQYF.

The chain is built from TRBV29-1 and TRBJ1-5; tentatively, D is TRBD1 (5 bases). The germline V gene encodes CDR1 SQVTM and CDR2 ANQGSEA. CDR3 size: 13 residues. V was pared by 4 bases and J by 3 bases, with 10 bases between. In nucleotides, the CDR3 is TGCAGCGTTGGTGGGGCGAACAATCAGCCCCAGCATTTT. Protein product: CSVGGANNQPQHF.

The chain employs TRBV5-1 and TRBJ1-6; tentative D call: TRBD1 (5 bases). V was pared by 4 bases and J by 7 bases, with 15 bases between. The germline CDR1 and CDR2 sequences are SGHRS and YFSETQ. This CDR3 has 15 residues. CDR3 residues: CASSVGESRNSPLHF. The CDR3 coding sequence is TGCGCCAGCAGCGTGGGGGAAAGTAGGAATTCACCCCTCCACTTT.

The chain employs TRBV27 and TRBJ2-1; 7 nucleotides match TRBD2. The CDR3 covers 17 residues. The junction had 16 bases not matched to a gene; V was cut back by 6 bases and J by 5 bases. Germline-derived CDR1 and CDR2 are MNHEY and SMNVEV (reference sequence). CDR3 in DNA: TGTGCCAGCAGCCTAGTAAAGGGCGGGGGACGGAACAATGAGCAGTTCTTC. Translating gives CASSLVKGGGRNNEQFF.

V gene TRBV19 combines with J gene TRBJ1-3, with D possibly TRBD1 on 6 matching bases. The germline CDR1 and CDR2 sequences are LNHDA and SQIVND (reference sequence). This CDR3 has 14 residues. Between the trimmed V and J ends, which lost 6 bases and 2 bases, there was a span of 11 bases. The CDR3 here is CASSNAGAGNTIYF. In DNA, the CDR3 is TGTGCCAGTAGCAACGCAGGGGCTGGAAACACCATATATTTT.

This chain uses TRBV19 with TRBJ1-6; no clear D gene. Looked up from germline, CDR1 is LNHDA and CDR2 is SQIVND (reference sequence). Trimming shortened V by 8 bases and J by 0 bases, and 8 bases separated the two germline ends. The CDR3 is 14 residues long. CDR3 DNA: TGTGCCAGTCTAGGTAGCTCCTATAATTCACCCCTCCACTTT. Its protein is CASLGSSYNSPLHF.

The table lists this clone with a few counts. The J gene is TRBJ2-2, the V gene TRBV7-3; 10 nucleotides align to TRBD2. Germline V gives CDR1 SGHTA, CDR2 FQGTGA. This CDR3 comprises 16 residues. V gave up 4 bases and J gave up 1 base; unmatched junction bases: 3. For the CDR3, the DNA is TGTGCCAGCAGCTCAAGGACTAGCGGGAACACCGGGGAGCTGTTTTTT. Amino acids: CASSSRTSGNTGELFF.

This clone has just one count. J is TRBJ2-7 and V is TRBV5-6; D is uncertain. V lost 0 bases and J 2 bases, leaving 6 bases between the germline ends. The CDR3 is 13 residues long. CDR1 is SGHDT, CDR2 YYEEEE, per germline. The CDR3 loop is CASSLGRTYEQYF. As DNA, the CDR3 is TGTGCCAGCAGCTTGGGCCGCACCTACGAGCAGTACTTC.

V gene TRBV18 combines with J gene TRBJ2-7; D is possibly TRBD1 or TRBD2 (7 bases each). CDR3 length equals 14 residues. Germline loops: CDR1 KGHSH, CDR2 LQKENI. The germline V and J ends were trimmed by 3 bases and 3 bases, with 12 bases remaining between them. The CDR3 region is CASSPRGGSYEQYF. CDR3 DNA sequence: TGTGCCAGCTCACCCAGGGGGGGAAGCTACGAGCAGTACTTC.

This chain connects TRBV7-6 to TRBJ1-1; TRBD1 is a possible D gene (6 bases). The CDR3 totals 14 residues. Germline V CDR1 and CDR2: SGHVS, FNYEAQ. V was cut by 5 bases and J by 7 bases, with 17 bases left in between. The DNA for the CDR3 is TGTGCCAGCAGCATGGGGGGCACAAGCCTTGAAGCTTTCTTT. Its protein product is CASSMGGTSLEAFF.

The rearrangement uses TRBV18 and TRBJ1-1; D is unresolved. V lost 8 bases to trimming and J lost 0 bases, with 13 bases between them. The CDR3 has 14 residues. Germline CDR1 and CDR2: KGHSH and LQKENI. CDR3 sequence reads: CASTEQRMNTEAFF. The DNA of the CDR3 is TGTGCCAGCACCGAGCAGCGGATGAACACTGAAGCTTTCTTT.